This record covers a single TCR beta chain. The specificity of this receptor is unknown. It has no much larger one-base neighbor in the sample; base qualities were not kept. The CDR3 has 17 amino acids, counting the end cysteine and phenylalanine. CDR3 DNA is the only sequence kept; it has 51 bases, read in frame from the first base. Reading the germline V gene gives CDR1 KGHDR and CDR2 SFDVKD. V is pared back by 1 base and J by 5 bases, with 14 bases lying between the germline termini. This record belongs to a study of naive and memory T cell subsets (dated by TCRdb to between 2016 and 2019). Concerning the study at large: The figure summarizing these samples reported approximately ten blood donors, 7 tuberculin skin test biopsies and 3 saline control biopsies. Skin biopsies were taken from tuberculin skin test sites or from saline-injected control sites and were processed for RNA extraction as described before. PCR2 was typically a SYBR Green qPCR stopped at a set threshold; low-input samples could instead use end-point PCR (approximately 6 cycles). Summary of the overall study and its limitations: The RNA-based method was acknowledged to be potentially sensitive to changes in TCR transcripts with T cell activation and differentiation. TCR sequences were reportedly obtained from both types of skin biopsy, with many more TCRs found at tuberculin skin test sites. Details of skin biopsy collection and RNA processing were not given in the paper but were referenced to earlier studies.

The library was produced with UMI-ligation and nested PCR. Four rounds of PCR, run with the SP2 primer together with nested alpha and beta constant region primers, were used to amplify the ligated cDNA. For the blood and skin samples, reverse transcription of TCR RNA was done with SuperScript IV along with alpha and beta constant region primers. An oligonucleotide carrying the Illumina SP2 primer and a UMI was ligated to the cDNA 3' end using T4 RNA ligase 1. To prevent hairpin formation, the 12-nucleotide UMI was made up of two random hexamers with an eight-base spacer between them. From the second PCR onward, TCR alpha and beta chain libraries were processed separately and dual indexed for multiplexing. After pooling, the indexed libraries were analyzed by capillary electrophoresis and sequenced on either an Illumina MiSeq or NextSeq. PhiX DNA at roughly 5-7% was added to the libraries to raise base diversity and improve cluster recognition. In the authors' own workflow: UMIs were extracted from read 2 by Demultiplexor and combined with the TCR sequence from read 1, and reads were split according to sample indices. V and J genes and V-J junctions were identified by Decombinator, and each TCR was assigned a five-part identifier that included V and J deletions. UMIs were used by Collapsinator to correct sequencing errors and PCR amplification heterogeneity, so that a UMI-based abundance was obtained for each TCR. Identifiers were converted to nucleotide sequence by CDR3Translator and translated to amino acids, and CDR3 regions were extracted on the basis of terminal motifs. Error-corrected alpha and beta TCR counts from blood and skin were compared after normalization to input RNA amount. In TCRdb, the public reads were trimmed at Q25 with fastp and aligned with MiXCR, with productive beta chains retained. Here each entry gathers all rows of one CDR3 protein and keeps the most common genes and DNA. These V and J calls rely on TCRdb rather than the paper's analysis. Counted in this sample were roughly 2,200 distinct CDR3 sequences; roughly 4% of them appeared once. In total, the top ten clones hold approximately 19% of the sample.

The sample's treatment or condition label, in plain terms: skin biopsy from saline-injected control site (resident skin T cells). Total RNA was treated with RQ1 DNase, without cell sorting, prior to reverse transcription, with an input of roughly 1 to 1000 ng being targeted. A robust, sensitive protocol for the amplification, sequencing and analysis of TCRs was described in the study, in which 3' ligation of a UMI-containing oligonucleotide to TCR cDNA was used. Saline-injected skin sites were biopsied to sample the resident skin T cell population. Libraries were prepared from skin biopsies and whole blood to test how robust the pipeline was in samples where T cells are a minority population.

The V and J genes are TRBV24-1 and TRBJ1-6, with no D gene named confidently. This receptor was identified in an adult in good health. Here the sequenced sample was skin, taken from a saline injection site in the skin. The CDR3 protein: CATSDLALPPHNSPLHF. The base sequence is TGTGCCACCAGTGATTTAGCCCTTCCCCCCCATAATTCACCCCTCCACTTT.